The rows below give T cell receptor beta chains drawn from one sample of a study of cytomegalovirus exposure and HLA in healthy donors. Using immunoSEQ multiplex PCR, the repertoire was profiled, and TCRdb retains in-frame clones only, with some absent. The sample has roughly 170,000 clones; roughly 82% are singletons. Sequences were obtained from PBMCs. The receptors shown here come from a woman in her twenties or thirties in good health and CMV-seronegative. CDR3s include the opening cysteine and the closing phenylalanine or tryptophan. The D gene is left open where the match is weak. Only part of the rows carry a size: once, few, many, or a class if the clone is expanded.

d_call j_call clone_size v_call cdr3_nt cdr3_aa
NA TRBJ2-3 NA TRBV9 TGTGCCAGCAGCGTAGGGGCTAGCCAGTTGGACGATACGCAGTATTTT CASSVGASQLDDTQYF
NA TRBJ2-7 NA TRBV4-1 TGCGCCAGCAGCCAAGTGCAGGGGAGCTCCTACGAGCAGTACTTC CASSQVQGSSYEQYF
TRBD1 TRBJ1-2 NA TRBV10-1 TGCGCCAGCAGTGATTCGGGACAGAACTATGGCTACACCTTC CASSDSGQNYGYTF
TRBD1 TRBJ1-5 few TRBV30 TGTGCCTGGCAAGAGGGCCCTGCCAGGGGGCAGGGCAATCAGCCCCAGCATTTT CAWQEGPARGQGNQPQHF
NA TRBJ2-5 once TRBV5-1 TGCGCCAGCAGCTTGGGGGGACAGACGGGAGGGCAAGAGACCCAGTACTTC CASSLGGQTGGQETQYF
NA TRBJ2-2 few TRBV21-1 TGTGCCAGCAGCAAAGGGTGTCGGGAACCGAACACCGGGGAGCTGTTTTTT CASSKGCREPNTGELFF
TRBD2 TRBJ2-5 few TRBV29-1 TGCAGCGTGGGGACTAGGAGATGGGTCGAGGAGACCCAGTACTTC CSVGTRRWVEETQYF
NA TRBJ2-6 NA TRBV7-9 TGTGCCAGCAGCTTAGCGAGTAGCGGCTCTGGGGCCAACGTCCTGACTTTC CASSLASSGSGANVLTF
NA TRBJ2-3 NA TRBV7-7 TGTGCTAGCAGCTTTCAGGGGACAGATACGCAGTATTTT CASSFQGTDTQYF
TRBD2 TRBJ2-2 once TRBV15 TGTGCCACCAGCAGAGGGGTAGCGGGGACCAAGGCCGGGGAGCTGTTTTTT CATSRGVAGTKAGELFF
TRBD2 TRBJ2-7 once TRBV11-2 TGTGCCAGCAGCTTAATAGCGGGAGGGCCCTACGAGCAGTACTTC CASSLIAGGPYEQYF
TRBD1 TRBJ1-1 NA TRBV7-9 TGTGCCAGCAGCCGCGGGACAGGGGTAGTCACTGAAGCTTTCTTT CASSRGTGVVTEAFF
NA TRBJ2-7 NA TRBV18 TGTGCCAGCTCACCACCCTCATCCCGGGACTCACGCTACGAGCAGTACTTC CASSPPSSRDSRYEQYF
TRBD1 TRBJ1-2 NA TRBV27 TGTGCCAGCAGTTCTCAGGGGGGCTATGGCTACACCTTC CASSSQGGYGYTF
NA TRBJ1-1 few TRBV5-1 TGCGCCAGCAGCTTGGGGGCAGCATTGGTGACTGAAGCTTTCTTT CASSLGAALVTEAFF
TRBD1 TRBJ1-2 NA TRBV19 TGTGCCAGTAGCGGACAGGCGGCTAATCCGGGCTACACCTTC CASSGQAANPGYTF
NA TRBJ2-7 NA TRBV27 TGTGCCAGCAGTTTTCAGGGCACGGGTGGCTACGAGCAGTACTTC CASSFQGTGGYEQYF
TRBD1 TRBJ1-2 NA TRBV7-9 TGTGCCAGCAGCTTAGTGGACAGGGGTCCCTATGGCTACACCTTC CASSLVDRGPYGYTF
NA TRBJ2-6 once TRBV28 TGTGCCAGCAGTTTGCGTGGGGCCAACGTCCTGACTTTC CASSLRGANVLTF
NA TRBJ1-5 NA TRBV28 TGTGCCAGCAGTCAGGGCAGGTTCTGGGCGAATCAGCCCCAGCATTTT CASSQGRFWANQPQHF
NA TRBJ2-2 NA TRBV14 TGTGCCAGCAGCCAAGATTTGGTTTTAGCAAAAAACACCGGGGAGCTGTTTTTT CASSQDLVLAKNTGELFF
NA TRBJ1-2 once TRBV5-6 TGTGCCAGCAGCTGGGGCAGGGTGACGGGCTACACCTTC CASSWGRVTGYTF
TRBD1 TRBJ1-6 NA TRBV7-3 TGTGCCAGCAGCCGGACAGGCCTTAATTCACCCCTCCACTTT CASSRTGLNSPLHF
TRBD1 TRBJ1-5 NA TRBV6-6 TGTGCCAGCAGCGAGGACAGGGGAGATCAGCCCCAGCATTTT CASSEDRGDQPQHF
TRBD2 TRBJ2-7 many TRBV16 TGTGCCAGCAGCCAACCGGGGCTAGCGGGAGGCCTAATCTACGAGCAGTACTTC CASSQPGLAGGLIYEQYF
NA TRBJ2-7 NA TRBV6-1 TGTGCCAGCAGTGAAACCCGTACGGTCTCCTACGAGCAGTACTTC CASSETRTVSYEQYF
NA TRBJ1-4 NA TRBV6-5 TGTGCCAGCAGCCCGGTCCTGAATGAAAAACTGTTTTTT CASSPVLNEKLFF
NA TRBJ2-3 NA TRBV7-3 TGTGCCAGCAGCCAAGCGACAGGTTTTGATACGCAGTATTTT CASSQATGFDTQYF